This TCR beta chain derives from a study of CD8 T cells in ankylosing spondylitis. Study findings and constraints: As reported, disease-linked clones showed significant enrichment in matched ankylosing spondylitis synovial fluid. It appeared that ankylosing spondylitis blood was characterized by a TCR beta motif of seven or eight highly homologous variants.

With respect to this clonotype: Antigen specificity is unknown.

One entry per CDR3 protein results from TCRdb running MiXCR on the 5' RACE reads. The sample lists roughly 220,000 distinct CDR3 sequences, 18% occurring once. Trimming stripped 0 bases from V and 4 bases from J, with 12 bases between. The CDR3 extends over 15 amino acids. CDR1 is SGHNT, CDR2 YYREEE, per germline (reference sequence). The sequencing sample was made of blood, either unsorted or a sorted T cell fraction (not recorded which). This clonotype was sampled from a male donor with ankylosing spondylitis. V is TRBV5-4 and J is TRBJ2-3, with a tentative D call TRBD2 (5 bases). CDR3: CASSLADDSADTQYF. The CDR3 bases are TGTGCCAGCAGCTTGGCCGATGATAGCGCAGATACGCAGTATTTT.